This entry lists 3 T cell receptor beta chains sequenced from one sample in a study of Graves' ophthalmopathy and Graves' hyperthyroidism. The authors amplified TCR beta CDR3 regions from RNA transcripts. After a first-round RT-PCR with HTBI primers, a second-round multiplex PCR was run. TCRdb itself ran the multiplex PCR reads through MiXCR, one entry per CDR3 protein. The sample yields 200,000 to 300,000 distinct CDR3 sequences, around 45% seen once. The sample was peripheral blood. Every receptor here comes from an adult man with Graves' ophthalmopathy.

The J gene is TRBJ2-7, the V gene TRBV4-1; D not certain. The V and J ends lost 0 bases and 1 base respectively, with 10 bases between them. CDR3 length: 15 residues. The germline CDR1 and CDR2 sequences are MGHRA and YSYEKL. CDR3: CASSQESFSSYEQYF. CDR3 bases: TGCGCCAGCAGCCAAGAATCGTTCAGTTCCTACGAGCAGTACTTC.

The chain is built from TRBV5-5 and TRBJ1-5; possible D gene TRBD1, 6 bases. This CDR3 comprises 15 residues. Germline V gene data show CDR1 as SGHKS and CDR2 as YYEKEE (reference sequence). The V end lost 4 bases, the J end lost 5 bases, and 16 bases lay between the germline ends. This CDR3 reads CASSRRGLHDQPQHF. The CDR3 nucleotides read TGTGCCAGCAGCCGAAGGGGGTTACATGATCAGCCCCAGCATTTT.

With regard to this clonotype: The junction shows a germline mismatch at one end, possibly a read error. This rearrangement joins TRBV7-2 to TRBJ1-2; D not resolved. Germline CDR1 reads SGHTA; CDR2 reads FQGNSA. The CDR3 runs to 15 residues. The CDR3 is CASSQVVKGNYGYTF. CDR3 nucleotides: TGCGCCAGCAGCCAAGTGGTCAAGGGTAACTATGGCTACACCTTC.